This T cell receptor beta chain emerged from a study of T cell responses to AZD1222 COVID-19 vaccine. Findings and caveats of the study: Spike-specific TCR breadth and depth were elevated following two AZD1222 doses.

Data came from immunoSEQ multiplex PCR; TCRdb stores just in-frame clones and leaves some out. Here the sample spans 90,000 to 150,000 clones, roughly 91% being singletons. Of note for this clone: Its target is unknown. Other DNA sequences in the sample encode the same CDR3.

Germline assignment: CDR1 SGHRS and CDR2 YFSETQ. This CDR3 region has 13 residues. With 0 bases removed from V and 3 bases from J, the gap between germline ends came to 5 bases. The V gene is TRBV5-1, the J gene TRBJ2-3; D is uncertain. The source material was peripheral blood, sampled 28 days after the second AZD1222 dose. This TCR came from an adult who received the AZD1222 COVID-19 vaccine. The CDR3 DNA reads TGCGCCAGCAGCTTGGCCGGAACAGATACGCAGTATTTT. It yields the protein CASSLAGTDTQYF. Full variable domain (outside the CDR3, taken from reference TRBV5-1 and TRBJ2-3): KAGVTQTPRYLIKTRGQQVTLSCSPISGHRSVSWYQQTPGQGLQFLFEYFSETQRNKGNFPGRFSGRQFSNSRSEMNVSTLELGDSALYLCASSLAGTDTQYFGPGTRLTVL.